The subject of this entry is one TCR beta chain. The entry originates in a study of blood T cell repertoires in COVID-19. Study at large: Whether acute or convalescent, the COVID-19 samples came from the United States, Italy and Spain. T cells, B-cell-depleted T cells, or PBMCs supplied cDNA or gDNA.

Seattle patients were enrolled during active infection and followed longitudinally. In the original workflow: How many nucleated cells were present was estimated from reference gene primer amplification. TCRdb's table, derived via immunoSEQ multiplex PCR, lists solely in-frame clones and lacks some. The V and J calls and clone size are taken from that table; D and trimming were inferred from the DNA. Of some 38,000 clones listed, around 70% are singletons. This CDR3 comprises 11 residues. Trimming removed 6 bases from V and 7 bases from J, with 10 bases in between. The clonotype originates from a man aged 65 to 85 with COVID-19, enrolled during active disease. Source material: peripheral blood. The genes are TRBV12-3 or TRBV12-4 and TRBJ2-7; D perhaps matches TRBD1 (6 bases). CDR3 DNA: TGTGCCAGCAGGTACAGGGTTGAGCAGTACTTC. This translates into CASRYRVEQYF.